Listed below are T cell receptor beta chains from one sample, sequenced in a study of blood T cell repertoires in COVID-19. This table comes from immunoSEQ multiplex PCR, and its TCRdb copy is limited to in-frame clones, with some not included. The table includes 54,000 or so clones, around 83% detected once. Specimen: peripheral blood. The receptor set was obtained from a woman between 55 and 75 years old with acute or convalescent COVID-19. The CDR3 runs from the conserved cysteine through the conserved F or W. The D gene is left open where the match is weak. Rows may omit the clone size; those that give it use once, few, many or a size class.

d_gene	v_gene	j_gene	abundance	CDR3nt	CDR3aa
-	TRBV5-1	TRBJ2-3	-	TGCGCCAGCAGCTTTGGTTGGGGACCCCAGGGGACAGATACGCAGTATTTT	CASSFGWGPQGTDTQYF
TRBD2	TRBV15	TRBJ2-2	few	TGTGCCACCAGCAGAAGCGGGAGTGGCTACACCGGGGAGCTGTTTTTT	CATSRSGSGYTGELFF
-	TRBV21-1	TRBJ2-5	-	TGTGCCAGCAGCAAAAGGTGGGCGACTAGCGGGGGACAAGAGACCCAGTACTTC	CASSKRWATSGGQETQYF
-	TRBV7-3	TRBJ1-6	-	TGTGCCAGCAGCTTAACCCTTAATTCACCCCTCCACTTT	CASSLTLNSPLHF
TRBD1	TRBV7-2	TRBJ1-1	-	TGTGCCAGCAGCTATAGACAGGGATACACTGAAGCTTTCTTT	CASSYRQGYTEAFF
-	TRBV5-1	TRBJ1-3	-	TGCGCCAGCAGCTTGGACCCGGGAACCGGAAACACCATATATTTT	CASSLDPGTGNTIYF
TRBD1	TRBV5-1	TRBJ1-3	-	TGCGCCAGCAGCTTGTACAGGGGTAATGGAAACACCATATATTTT	CASSLYRGNGNTIYF
-	TRBV5-4	TRBJ1-2	-	TGTGCCAGCAGCCCCGACCGGGTGAACTATGGCTACACCTTC	CASSPDRVNYGYTF
TRBD1	TRBV6-2/TRBV6-3	TRBJ1-2	once	TGTGCCAGCAGTAATCCGGGACAGGGTGACTATGGCTACACCTTC	CASSNPGQGDYGYTF
-	TRBV28	TRBJ1-2	-	TGTGCCAGCAGGAAACAGGGATATGGCTACACCTTC	CASRKQGYGYTF
-	TRBV9	TRBJ1-2	-	TGTGCCAGCAGCGCCCAGACAGCAGGGCGGGGTAACTATGGCTACACCTTC	CASSAQTAGRGNYGYTF
TRBD2	TRBV6-5	TRBJ2-1	-	TGTGCCAGCCAAGGGAGGGCCCACAATGAGCAGTTCTTC	CASQGRAHNEQFF
TRBD1	TRBV7-2	TRBJ1-5	-	TGTGCCAGCAGCCCATCACCGACAGGGCGGCCCCAGCATTTT	CASSPSPTGRPQHF
-	TRBV18	TRBJ2-3	-	TGTGCCAGCTCACCGGGACTTAACACAGATACGCAGTATTTT	CASSPGLNTDTQYF